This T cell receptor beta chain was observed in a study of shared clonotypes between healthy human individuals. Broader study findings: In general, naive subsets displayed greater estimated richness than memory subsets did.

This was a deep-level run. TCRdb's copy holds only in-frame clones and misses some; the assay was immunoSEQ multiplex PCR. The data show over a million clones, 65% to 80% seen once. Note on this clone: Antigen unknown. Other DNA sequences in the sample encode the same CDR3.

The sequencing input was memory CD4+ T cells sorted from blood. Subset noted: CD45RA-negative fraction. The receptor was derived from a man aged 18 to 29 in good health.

The CDR3, as DNA: TGTGCCAGCAGCTTGGGCGACCGGGGCGCAGATACGCAGTATTTT. Its translation is CASSLGDRGADTQYF. The rearrangement uses TRBV5-4 and TRBJ2-3, with D perhaps TRBD1 or TRBD2 (5 bases each). The CDR3 sequence is 15 residues long. Deletions cut 0 bases from V and 4 bases from J, with 12 bases between. In germline, CDR1 is SGHNT, CDR2 YYREEE (reference sequence).